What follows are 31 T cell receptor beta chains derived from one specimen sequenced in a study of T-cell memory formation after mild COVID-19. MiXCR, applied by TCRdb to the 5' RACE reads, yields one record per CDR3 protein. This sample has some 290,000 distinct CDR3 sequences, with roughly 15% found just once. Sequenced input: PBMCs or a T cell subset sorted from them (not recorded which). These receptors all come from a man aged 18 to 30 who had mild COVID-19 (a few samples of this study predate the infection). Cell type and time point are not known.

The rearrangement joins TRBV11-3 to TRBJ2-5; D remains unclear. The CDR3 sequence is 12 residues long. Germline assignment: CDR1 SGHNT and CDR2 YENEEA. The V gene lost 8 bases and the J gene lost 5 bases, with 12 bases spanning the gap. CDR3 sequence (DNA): TGTGCCAGCGCAGGACCCGGGGAGACCCAGTACTTC. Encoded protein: CASAGPGETQYF. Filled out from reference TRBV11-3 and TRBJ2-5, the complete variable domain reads EAGVVQSPRYKIIEKKQPVAFWCNPISGHNTLYWYLQNLGQGPELLIRYENEEAVDDSQLPKDRFSAERLKGVDSTLKIQPAELGDSAVYLCASAGPGETQYFGPGTRLLVL.

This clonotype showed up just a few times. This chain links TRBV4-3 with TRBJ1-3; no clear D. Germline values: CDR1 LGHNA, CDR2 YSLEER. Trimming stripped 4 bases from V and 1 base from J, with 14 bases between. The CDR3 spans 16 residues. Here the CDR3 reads CASSRRTGGSGNTIYF. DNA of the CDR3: TGCGCCAGCAGCCGACGAACGGGCGGTTCTGGAAACACCATATATTTT.

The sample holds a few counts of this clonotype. In nucleotides, the CDR3 is TGTGCCACCAGGCGGGCCTCAACTAATGAAAAACTGTTTTTT. Its protein product is CATRRASTNEKLFF. The chain joins TRBV27 to TRBJ1-4; D is unresolved. V was shortened by 10 bases and J by 0 bases, with 12 bases between the two germline ends. The CDR3 totals 14 residues. Germline CDR1 and CDR2: MNHEY and SMNVEV (reference sequence).

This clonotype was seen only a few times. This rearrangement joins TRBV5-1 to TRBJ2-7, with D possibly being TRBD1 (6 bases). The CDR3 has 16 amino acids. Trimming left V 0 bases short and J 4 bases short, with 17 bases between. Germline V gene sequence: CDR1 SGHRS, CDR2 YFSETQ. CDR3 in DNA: TGCGCCAGCAGCTTGGGAGGGGGAGAGGGAAGGTACGAGCAGTACGTC. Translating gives CASSLGGGEGRYEQYV.

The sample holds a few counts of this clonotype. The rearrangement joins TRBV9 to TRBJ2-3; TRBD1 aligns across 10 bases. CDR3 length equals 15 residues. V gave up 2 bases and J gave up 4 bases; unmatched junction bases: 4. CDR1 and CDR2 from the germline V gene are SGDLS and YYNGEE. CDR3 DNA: TGTGCCAGCAGCGTCCGGGACAGGGGACCAGATACGCAGTATTTT. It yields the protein CASSVRDRGPDTQYF.

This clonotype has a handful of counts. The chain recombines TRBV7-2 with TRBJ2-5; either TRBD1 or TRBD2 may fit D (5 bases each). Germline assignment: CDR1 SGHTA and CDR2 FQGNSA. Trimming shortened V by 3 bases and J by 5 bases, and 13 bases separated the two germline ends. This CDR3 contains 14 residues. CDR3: CASSFSGWGETQYF. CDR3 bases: TGTGCCAGCAGCTTTTCAGGCTGGGGGGAGACCCAGTACTTC.

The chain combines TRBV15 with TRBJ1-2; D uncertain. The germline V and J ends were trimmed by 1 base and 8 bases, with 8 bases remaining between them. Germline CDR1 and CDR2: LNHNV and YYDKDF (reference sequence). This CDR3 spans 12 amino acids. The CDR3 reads CATSRVSGGYTF. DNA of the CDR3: TGTGCCACCAGCAGAGTCTCGGGCGGCTACACCTTC.

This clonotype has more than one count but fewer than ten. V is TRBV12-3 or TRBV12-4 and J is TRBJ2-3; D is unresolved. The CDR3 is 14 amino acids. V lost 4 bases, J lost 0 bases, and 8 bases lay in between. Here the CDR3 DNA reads TGTGCCAGCAGTTGGGTCCACAGCACAGATACGCAGTATTTT. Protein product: CASSWVHSTDTQYF.

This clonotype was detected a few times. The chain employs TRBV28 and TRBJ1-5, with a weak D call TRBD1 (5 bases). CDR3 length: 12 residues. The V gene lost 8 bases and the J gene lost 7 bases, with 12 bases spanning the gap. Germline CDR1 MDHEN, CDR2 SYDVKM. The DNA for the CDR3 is TGTGCCAGCTGGGGGGGGGAGCAGCCCCAGCATTTT. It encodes CASWGGEQPQHF.

CDR3 residues: CASGLISSSYEQYF. The CDR3 DNA reads as TGTGCCAGCGGGTTAATCTCCAGCAGCTACGAGCAGTACTTC. This sequence joins TRBV6-2 or TRBV6-3 and TRBJ2-7, with no clear D. This CDR3 has 14 amino acids. The V gene lost 8 bases and the J gene lost 3 bases, with 17 bases spanning the gap. In germline, CDR1 is MNHEY, CDR2 SVGEGT.

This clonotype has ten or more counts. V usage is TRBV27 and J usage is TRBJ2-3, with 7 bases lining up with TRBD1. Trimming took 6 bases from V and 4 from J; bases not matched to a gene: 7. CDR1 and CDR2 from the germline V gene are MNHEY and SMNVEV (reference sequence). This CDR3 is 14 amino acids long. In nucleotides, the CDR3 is TGTGCCAGCAGCACTACAGGGGTCGCAGATACGCAGTATTTT. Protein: CASSTTGVADTQYF.

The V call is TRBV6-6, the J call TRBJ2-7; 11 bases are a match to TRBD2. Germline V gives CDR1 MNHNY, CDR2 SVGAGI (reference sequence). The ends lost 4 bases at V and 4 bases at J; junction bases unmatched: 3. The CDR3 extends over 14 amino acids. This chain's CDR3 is CASSSTSGEYEQYV. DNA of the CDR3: TGTGCCAGCAGTTCGACTAGCGGGGAGTACGAGCAGTACGTC.

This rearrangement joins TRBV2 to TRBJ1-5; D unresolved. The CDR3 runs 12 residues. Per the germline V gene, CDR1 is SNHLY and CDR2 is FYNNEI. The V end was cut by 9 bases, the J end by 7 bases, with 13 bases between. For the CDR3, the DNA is TGTGCCAGTCGGAAGGACCGCCAGCCCCAGCATTTT. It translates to CASRKDRQPQHF.

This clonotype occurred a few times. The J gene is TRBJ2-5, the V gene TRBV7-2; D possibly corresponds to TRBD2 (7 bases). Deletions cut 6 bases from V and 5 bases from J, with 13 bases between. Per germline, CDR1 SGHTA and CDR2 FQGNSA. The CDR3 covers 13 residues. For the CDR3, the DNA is TGTGCCAGCAGAGGGGGGGCGGGGGAGACCCAGTACTTC. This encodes CASRGGAGETQYF.

The CDR3 spells CASSPWGVALDTQYF. In DNA, the CDR3 is TGTGCCAGCAGCCCATGGGGCGTAGCGCTAGATACGCAGTATTTT. The chain has TRBV11-2 and TRBJ2-3; D is possibly TRBD1 or TRBD2 (5 bases each). CDR3 size: 15 residues. The V end was cut by 5 bases, the J end by 5 bases, with 17 bases between. Per the germline V gene, CDR1 is SGHAT and CDR2 is FQNNGV.

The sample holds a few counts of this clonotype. CDR3 residues: CSAIGTYETNEKLFF. The CDR3 DNA reads TGCAGCGCGATCGGCACGTACGAAACTAATGAAAAACTGTTTTTT. This chain joins TRBV29-1 and TRBJ1-4; D unresolved. Germline CDR1 SQVTM, CDR2 ANQGSEA. V was clipped by 7 bases and J by 1 base, with 16 bases between them. The CDR3 is 15 amino acids.

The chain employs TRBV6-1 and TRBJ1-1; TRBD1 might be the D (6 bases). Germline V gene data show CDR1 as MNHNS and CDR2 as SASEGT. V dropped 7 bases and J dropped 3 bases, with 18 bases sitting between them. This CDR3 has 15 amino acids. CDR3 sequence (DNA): TGTGCCAGCACCATGGGGCCGGGGGCGGACACTGAAGCTTTCTTT. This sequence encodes CASTMGPGADTEAFF.

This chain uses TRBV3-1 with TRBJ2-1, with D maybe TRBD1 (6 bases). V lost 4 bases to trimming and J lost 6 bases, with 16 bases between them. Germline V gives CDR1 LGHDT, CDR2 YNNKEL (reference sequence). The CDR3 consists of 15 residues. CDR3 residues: CASSPQGLRANEQFF. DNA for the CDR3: TGTGCCAGCAGCCCCCAGGGGCTTCGCGCCAATGAGCAGTTCTTC.

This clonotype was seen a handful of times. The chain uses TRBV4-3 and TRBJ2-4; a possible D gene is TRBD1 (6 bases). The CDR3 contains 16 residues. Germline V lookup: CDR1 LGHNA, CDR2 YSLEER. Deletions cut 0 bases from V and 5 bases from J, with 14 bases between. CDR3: CASSQDPRQEQNIQYF. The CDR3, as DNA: TGCGCCAGCAGCCAAGATCCCAGACAGGAGCAAAACATTCAGTACTTC.

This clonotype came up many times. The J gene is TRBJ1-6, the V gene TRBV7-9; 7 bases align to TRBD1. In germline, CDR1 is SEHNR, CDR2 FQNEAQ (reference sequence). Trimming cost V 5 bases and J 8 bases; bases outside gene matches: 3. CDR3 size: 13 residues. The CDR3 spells CASSLTGDSPLHF. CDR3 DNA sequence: TGTGCCAGCAGCCTAACAGGGGATTCACCCCTCCACTTT.

CDR3 amino acids: CASSPPGRSSSNQPQHF. The CDR3 coding sequence is TGTGCCAGCTCACCACCAGGACGGTCGAGTAGCAATCAGCCCCAGCATTTT. The chain has TRBV18 and TRBJ1-5; no clear D. Germline values: CDR1 KGHSH, CDR2 LQKENI. V was shortened by 0 bases and J by 0 bases, with 12 bases between the two germline ends. The CDR3 is 17 residues long.

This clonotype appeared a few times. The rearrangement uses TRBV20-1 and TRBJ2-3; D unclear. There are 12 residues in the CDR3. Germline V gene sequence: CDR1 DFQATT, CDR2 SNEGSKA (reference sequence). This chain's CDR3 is CSMKGSTDTQYF. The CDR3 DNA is TGCAGCATGAAGGGTAGCACAGATACGCAGTATTTT.

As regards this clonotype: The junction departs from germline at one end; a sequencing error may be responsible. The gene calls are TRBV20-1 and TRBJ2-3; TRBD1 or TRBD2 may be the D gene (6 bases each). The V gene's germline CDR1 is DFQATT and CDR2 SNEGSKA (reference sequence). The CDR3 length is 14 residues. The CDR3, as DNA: TGCAGTGCAATCTGGGACGGGGGCACGGATACGCAGTATTTT. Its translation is CSAIWDGGTDTQYF.

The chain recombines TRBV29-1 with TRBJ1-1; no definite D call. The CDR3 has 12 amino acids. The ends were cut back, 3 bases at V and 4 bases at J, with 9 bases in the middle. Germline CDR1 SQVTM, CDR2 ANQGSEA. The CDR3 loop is CSVEGFGTEAFF. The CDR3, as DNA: TGCAGCGTTGAGGGGTTCGGCACTGAAGCTTTCTTT.

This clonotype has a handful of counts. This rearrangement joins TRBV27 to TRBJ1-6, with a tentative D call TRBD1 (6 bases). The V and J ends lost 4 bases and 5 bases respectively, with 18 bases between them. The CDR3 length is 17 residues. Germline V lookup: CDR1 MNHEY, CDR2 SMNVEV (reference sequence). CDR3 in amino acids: CASSSPGGAVNNSPLHF. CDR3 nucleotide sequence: TGTGCCAGCAGTTCCCCGGGGGGGGCCGTGAATAATTCACCCCTCCACTTT.

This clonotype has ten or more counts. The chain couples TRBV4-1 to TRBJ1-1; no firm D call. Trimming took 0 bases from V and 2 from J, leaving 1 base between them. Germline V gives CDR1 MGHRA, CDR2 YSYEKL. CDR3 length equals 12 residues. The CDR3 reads CASSQDNTEAFF. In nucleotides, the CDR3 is TGCGCCAGCAGCCAAGATAACACTGAAGCTTTCTTT.

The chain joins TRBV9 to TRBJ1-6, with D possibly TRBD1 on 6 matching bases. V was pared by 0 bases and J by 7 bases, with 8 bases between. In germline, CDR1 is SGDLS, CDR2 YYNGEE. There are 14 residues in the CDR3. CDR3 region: CASSVVGGNSPLHF. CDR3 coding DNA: TGTGCCAGCAGCGTAGTGGGGGGCAATTCACCCCTCCACTTT.

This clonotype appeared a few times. Written as DNA, the CDR3 is TGTGCCATCAGTCTCACCCGGGGGGATACGCAGTATTTT. This codes for CAISLTRGDTQYF. This rearrangement joins TRBV10-3 to TRBJ2-3; D is perhaps TRBD2 (6 bases). V lost 5 bases and J 6 bases, leaving 12 bases between the germline ends. The CDR3 runs to 13 residues. Germline V gene sequence: CDR1 ENHRY, CDR2 SYGVKD.

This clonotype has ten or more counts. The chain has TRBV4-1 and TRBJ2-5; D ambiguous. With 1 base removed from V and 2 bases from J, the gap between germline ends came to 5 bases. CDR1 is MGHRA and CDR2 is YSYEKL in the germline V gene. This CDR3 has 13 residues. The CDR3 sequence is CASSQGRQETQYF. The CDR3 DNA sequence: TGCGCCAGCAGCCAAGGACGACAAGAGACCCAGTACTTC.

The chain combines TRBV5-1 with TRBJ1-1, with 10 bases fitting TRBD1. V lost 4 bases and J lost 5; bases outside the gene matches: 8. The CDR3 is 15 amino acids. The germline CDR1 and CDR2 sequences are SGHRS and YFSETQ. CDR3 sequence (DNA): TGCGCCAGCAGCAATGCAGACAGGGGGCGAACTGAAGCTTTCTTT. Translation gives CASSNADRGRTEAFF.

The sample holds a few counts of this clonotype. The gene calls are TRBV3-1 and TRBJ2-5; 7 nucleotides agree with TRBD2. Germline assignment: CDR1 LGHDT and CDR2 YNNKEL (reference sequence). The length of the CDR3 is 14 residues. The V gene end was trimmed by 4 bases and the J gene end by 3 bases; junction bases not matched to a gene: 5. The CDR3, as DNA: TGTGCCAGCAGCCTGGGGGGGGTCGAAGAGACCCAGTACTTC. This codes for CASSLGGVEETQYF.